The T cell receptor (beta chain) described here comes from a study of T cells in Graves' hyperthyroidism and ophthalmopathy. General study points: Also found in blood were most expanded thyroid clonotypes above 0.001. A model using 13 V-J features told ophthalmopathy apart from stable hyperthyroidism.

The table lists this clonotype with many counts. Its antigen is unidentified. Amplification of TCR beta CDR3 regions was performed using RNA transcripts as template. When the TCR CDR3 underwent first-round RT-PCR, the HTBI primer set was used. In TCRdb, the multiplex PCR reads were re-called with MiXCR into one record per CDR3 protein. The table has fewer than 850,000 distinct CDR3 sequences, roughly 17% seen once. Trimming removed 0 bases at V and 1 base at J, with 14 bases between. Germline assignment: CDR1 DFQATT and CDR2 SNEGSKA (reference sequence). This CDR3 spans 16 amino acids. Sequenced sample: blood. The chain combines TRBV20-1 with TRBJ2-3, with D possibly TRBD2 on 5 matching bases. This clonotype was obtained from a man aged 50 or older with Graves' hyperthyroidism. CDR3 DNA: TGCAGTGCTAGAGATAGGCAAAGCGGACGCACAGATACGCAGTATTTT. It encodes CSARDRQSGRTDTQYF.